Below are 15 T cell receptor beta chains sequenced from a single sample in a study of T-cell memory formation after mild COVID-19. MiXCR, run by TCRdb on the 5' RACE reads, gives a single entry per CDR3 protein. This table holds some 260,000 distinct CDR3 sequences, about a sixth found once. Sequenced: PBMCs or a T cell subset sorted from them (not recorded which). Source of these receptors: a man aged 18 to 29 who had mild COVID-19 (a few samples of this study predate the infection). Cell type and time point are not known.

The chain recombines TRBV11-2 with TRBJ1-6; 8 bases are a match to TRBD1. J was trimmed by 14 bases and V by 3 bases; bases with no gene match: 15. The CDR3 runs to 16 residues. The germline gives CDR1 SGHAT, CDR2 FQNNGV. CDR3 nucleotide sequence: TGTGCCAGCAGCTTTCCCCAGGAGCAGGGGGCTTATTCCCTCCACTTT. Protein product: CASSFPQEQGAYSLHF.

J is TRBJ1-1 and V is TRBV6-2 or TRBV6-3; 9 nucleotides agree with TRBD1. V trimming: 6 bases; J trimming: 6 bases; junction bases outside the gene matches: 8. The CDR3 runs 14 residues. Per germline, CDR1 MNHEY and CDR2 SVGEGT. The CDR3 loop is CASSPRTGASEAFF. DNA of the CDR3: TGTGCCAGCAGCCCGCGGACAGGGGCGTCTGAAGCTTTCTTT.

CDR3 in DNA: TGCGCCAGCAGCCAACTAGCGGGGGCCCCCAATGAGCAGTTCTTC. Its protein is CASSQLAGAPNEQFF. This chain links TRBV4-3 with TRBJ2-1; 10 bases match TRBD2. V lost 2 bases and J lost 6; bases outside the gene matches: 4. Germline loops: CDR1 LGHNA, CDR2 YSLEER. This CDR3 is built from 15 residues.

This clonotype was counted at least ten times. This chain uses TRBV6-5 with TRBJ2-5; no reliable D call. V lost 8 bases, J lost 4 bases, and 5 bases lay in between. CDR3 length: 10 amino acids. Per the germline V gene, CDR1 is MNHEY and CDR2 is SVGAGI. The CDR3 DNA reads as TGTGCCAGCGGAAGAGAGACCCAGTACTTC. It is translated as CASGRETQYF.

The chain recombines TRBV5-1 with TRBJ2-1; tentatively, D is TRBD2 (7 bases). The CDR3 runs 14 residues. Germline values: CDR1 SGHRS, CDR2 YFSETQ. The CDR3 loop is CVGRRGPEGNEQFF. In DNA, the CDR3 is TGCGTCGGCCGGCGGGGGCCGGAAGGGAATGAGCAGTTCTTC.

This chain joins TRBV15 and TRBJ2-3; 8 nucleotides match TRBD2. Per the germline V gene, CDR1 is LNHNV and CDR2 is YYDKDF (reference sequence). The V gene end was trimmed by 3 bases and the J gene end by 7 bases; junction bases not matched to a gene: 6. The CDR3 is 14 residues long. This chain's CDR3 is CATSSGGERYTQYF. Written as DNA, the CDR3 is TGTGCCACCAGCAGCGGGGGGGAAAGATATACGCAGTATTTT.

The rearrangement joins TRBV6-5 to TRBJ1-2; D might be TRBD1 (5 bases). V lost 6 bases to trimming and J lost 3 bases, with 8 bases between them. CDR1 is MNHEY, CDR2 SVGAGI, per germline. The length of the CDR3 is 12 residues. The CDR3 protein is CASREGDYGYTF. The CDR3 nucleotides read TGTGCCAGCAGGGAAGGGGACTATGGCTACACCTTC.

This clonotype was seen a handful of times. The CDR3 region has the DNA TGCAGTGCTAGCCCCATAGGAGAACAGGACGAGCAGTACTTC. Encoded protein: CSASPIGEQDEQYF. The J gene is TRBJ2-7, the V gene TRBV20-1; D possibly corresponds to TRBD1 (5 bases). Trimming took off 3 bases at V and 5 bases at J, with 17 bases between the two ends. CDR1 is DFQATT and CDR2 is SNEGSKA in the germline V gene (reference sequence). CDR3 length: 14 residues.

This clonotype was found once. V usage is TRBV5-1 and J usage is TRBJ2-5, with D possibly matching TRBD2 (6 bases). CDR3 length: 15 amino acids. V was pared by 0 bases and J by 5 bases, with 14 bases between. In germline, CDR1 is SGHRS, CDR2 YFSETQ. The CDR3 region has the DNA TGCGCCAGCAGCTTGGGCGCGGGACCGAGGGAGACCCAGTACTTC. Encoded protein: CASSLGAGPRETQYF.

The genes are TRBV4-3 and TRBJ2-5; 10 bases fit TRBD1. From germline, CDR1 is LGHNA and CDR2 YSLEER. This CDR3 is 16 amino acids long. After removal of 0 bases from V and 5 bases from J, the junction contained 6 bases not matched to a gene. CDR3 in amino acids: CASSQDPGQGSETQYF. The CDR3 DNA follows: TGCGCCAGCAGCCAAGATCCGGGACAGGGGTCCGAGACCCAGTACTTC.

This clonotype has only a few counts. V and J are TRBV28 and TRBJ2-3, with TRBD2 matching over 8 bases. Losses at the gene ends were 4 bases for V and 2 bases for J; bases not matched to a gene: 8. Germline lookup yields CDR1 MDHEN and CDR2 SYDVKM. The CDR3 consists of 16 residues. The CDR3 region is CASSSSGGGITDTQYF. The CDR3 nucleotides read TGTGCCAGCAGTTCCTCCGGCGGGGGGATCACAGATACGCAGTATTTT.

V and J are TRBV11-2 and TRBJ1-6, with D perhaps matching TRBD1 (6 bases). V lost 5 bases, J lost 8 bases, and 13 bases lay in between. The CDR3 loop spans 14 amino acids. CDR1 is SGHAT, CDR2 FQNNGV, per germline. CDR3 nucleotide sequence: TGTGCCAGCAGCCCGCAGGGGTTCTATTCACCCCTCCACTTT. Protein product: CASSPQGFYSPLHF.

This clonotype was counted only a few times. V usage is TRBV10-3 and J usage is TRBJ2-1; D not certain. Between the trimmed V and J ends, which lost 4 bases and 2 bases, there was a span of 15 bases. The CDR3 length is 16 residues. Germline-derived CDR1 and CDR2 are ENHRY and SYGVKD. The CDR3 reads CAISGKERAAYNEQFF. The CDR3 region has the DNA TGTGCCATCAGTGGAAAGGAGCGCGCCGCCTACAATGAGCAGTTCTTC.

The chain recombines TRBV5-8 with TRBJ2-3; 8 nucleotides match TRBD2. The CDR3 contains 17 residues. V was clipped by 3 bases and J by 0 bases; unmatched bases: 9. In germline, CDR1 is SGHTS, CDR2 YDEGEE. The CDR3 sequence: CASSSSGLATSTDTQYF. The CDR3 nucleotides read TGTGCCAGCAGCTCCTCTGGACTAGCCACTAGCACAGATACGCAGTATTTT.

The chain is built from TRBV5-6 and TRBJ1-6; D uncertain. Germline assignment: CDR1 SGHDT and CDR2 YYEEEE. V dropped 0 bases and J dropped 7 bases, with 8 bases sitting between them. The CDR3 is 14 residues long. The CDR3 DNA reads TGTGCCAGCAGCTTGGGTGGGGAAAATTCACCCCTCCACTTT. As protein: CASSLGGENSPLHF.